The source of this T cell receptor beta chain is a study of beta chain features in type 1 diabetes. Notes on the study in general: The naive, central memory and Treg TCRB repertoires of patients appeared to be more similar to one another than those of healthy donors. People with Type 1 diabetes carried modestly yet significantly shorter TCRB CDR3s in all four CD4+ subsets.

Expressed TCRB transcripts were sequenced after all isolated RNA was converted to cDNA. Sequencing was performed with immunoSEQ multiplex PCR; in TCRdb, only in-frame clones are kept and a portion is missing. The sample lists about 640,000 clones, 9.5% to 15% occurring once. Remarks on this clone: Its antigen is unidentified.

This receptor was identified in a man younger than 45 with type 1 diabetes. Sequenced input: naive CD4+ T cells from blood.

CDR3 sequence reads: CASSQNGEEETQYF. The CDR3 nucleotides are TGTGCCAGCAGTCAAAACGGGGAGGAAGAGACCCAGTACTTC. V gene TRBV7-2 combines with J gene TRBJ2-5, with D possibly matching TRBD2 (6 bases). Trimming shortened V by 6 bases and J by 3 bases, and 14 bases separated the two germline ends. CDR1 is SGHTA, CDR2 FQGNSA, per germline. This CDR3 is built from 14 residues.